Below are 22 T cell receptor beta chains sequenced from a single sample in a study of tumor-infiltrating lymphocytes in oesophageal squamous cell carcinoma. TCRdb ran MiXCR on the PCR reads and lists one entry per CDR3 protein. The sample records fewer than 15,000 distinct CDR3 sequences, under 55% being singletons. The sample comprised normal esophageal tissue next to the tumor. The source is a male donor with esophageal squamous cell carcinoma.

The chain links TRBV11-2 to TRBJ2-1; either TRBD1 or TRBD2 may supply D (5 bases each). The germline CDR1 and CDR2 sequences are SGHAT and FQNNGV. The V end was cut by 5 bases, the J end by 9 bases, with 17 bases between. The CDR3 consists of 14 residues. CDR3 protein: CASSRDAALSEQFF. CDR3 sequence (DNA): TGTGCCAGCAGCAGGGACGCCGCTCTGAGTGAGCAGTTCTTC.

The CDR3 loop reads CASSGRQGRYNEQYF. The CDR3 DNA sequence: TGTGCCAGCAGCGGACGGCAGGGGAGGTACAATGAGCAGTACTTC. This chain connects TRBV7-6 to TRBJ2-6; D is tentatively TRBD1 or TRBD2 (6 bases each). The J call could be wrong; TRBJ2-7 is a better fit for the DNA end. Germline loops: CDR1 SGHVS, CDR2 FNYEAQ. CDR3 length: 15 residues.

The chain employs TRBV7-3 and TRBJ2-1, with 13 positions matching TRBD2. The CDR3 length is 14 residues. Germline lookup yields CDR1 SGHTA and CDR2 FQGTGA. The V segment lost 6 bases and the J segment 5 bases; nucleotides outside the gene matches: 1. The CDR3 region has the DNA TGTGCCAGCAGACTAGCGGGAGGGAACAATGAGCAGTTCTTC. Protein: CASRLAGGNNEQFF.

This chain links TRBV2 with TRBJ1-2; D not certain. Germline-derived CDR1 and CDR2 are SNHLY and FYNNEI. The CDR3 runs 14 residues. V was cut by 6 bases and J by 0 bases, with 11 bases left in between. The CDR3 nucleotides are TGTGCCAGCAGCGCCGAATACTCTAACTATGGCTACACCTTC. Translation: CASSAEYSNYGYTF.

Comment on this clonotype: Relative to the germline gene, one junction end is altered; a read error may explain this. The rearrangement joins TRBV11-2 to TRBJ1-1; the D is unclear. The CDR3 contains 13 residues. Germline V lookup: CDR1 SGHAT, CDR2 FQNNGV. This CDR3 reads CASCLNGGTEAFF. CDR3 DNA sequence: TGTGCCAGCTGCTTAAATGGAGGAACTGAAGCTTTCTTT.

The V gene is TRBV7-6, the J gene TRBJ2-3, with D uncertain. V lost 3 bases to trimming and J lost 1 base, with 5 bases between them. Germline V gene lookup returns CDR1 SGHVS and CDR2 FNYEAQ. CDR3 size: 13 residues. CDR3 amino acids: CASSFGGTDTQYF. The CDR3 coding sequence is TGTGCCAGCAGCTTCGGAGGCACAGATACGCAGTATTTT.

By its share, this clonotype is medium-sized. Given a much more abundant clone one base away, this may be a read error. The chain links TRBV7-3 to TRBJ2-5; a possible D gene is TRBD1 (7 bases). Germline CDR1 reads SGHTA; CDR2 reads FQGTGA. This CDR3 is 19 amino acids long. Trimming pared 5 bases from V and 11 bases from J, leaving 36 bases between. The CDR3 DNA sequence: TGTGCCAGCAGCCCGGGACAGATGTGGTCAGGGATGACGGGGGCTGAGCAGTACTTC. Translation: CASSPGQMWSGMTGAEQYF.

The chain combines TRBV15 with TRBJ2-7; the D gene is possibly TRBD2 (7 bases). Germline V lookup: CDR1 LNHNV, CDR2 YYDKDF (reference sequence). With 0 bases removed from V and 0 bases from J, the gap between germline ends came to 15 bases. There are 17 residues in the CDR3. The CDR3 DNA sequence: TGTGCCACCAGCAGAGATCGGGGGGCGGGCCTCTCCTACGAGCAGTACTTC. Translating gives CATSRDRGAGLSYEQYF.

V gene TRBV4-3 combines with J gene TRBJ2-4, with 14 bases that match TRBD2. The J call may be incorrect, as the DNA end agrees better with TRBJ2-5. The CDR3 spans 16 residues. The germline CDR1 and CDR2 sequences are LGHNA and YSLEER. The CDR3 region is CASSQVGTSGGETQYF. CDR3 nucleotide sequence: TGCGCCAGCAGCCAAGTCGGGACTAGCGGGGGAGAGACCCAGTACTTC.

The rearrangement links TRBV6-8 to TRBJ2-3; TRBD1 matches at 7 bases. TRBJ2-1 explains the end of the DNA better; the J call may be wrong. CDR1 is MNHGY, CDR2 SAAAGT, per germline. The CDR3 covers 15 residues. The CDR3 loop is CASIDRVGDYNEQFF. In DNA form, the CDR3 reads TGTGCCAGCATCGACAGGGTTGGGGACTACAATGAGCAGTTCTTC.

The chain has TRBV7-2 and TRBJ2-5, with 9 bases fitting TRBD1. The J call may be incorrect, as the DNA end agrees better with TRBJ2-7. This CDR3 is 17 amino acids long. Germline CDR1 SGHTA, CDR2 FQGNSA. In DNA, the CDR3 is TGTGCCAGCAGCTCTGGGCGTTTAGGACAGGGGACGTACGAGCAGTACTTC. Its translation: CASSSGRLGQGTYEQYF.

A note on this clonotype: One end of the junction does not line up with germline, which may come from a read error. The DNA for the CDR3 is TGTGCCAGCAGCCTAGCCGTGAGGGCCGGTGAGACCCAGTACTTC. This encodes CASSLAVRAGETQYF. The rearrangement joins TRBV7-2 to TRBJ2-5; a possible D gene is TRBD2 (5 bases). The CDR3 runs 15 residues. Germline V gene lookup returns CDR1 SGHTA and CDR2 FQGNSA.

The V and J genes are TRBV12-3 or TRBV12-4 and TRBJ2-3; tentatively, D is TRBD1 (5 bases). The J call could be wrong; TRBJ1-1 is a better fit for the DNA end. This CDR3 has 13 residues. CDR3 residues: CASSKTGNTEAFF. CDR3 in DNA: TGTGCCAGCAGTAAAACAGGGAACACTGAAGCTTTCTTT.

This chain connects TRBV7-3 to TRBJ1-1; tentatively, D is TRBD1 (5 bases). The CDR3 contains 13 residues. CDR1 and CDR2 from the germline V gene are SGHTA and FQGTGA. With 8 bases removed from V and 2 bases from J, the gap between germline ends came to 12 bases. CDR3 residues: CASRIDRNTEAFF. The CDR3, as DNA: TGTGCCAGCCGGATCGACAGAAACACTGAAGCTTTCTTT.

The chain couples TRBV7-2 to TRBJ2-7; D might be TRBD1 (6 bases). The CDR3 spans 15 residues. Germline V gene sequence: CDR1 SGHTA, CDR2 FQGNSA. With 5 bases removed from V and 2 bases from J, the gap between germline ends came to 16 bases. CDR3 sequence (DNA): TGTGCCAGCAGCACAGCCTCGGACAGCGCCTACGAGCAGTACTTC. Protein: CASSTASDSAYEQYF.

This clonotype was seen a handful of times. The CDR3 loop is CASNNISTGELFF. The CDR3 DNA is TGCGCCAGCAATAACATCTCAACCGGGGAGCTGTTTTTT. The chain employs TRBV5-1 and TRBJ2-2, with no clear D. The CDR3 totals 13 residues. V lost 6 bases and J lost 5, with 11 bases in between. In germline, CDR1 is SGHRS, CDR2 YFSETQ.

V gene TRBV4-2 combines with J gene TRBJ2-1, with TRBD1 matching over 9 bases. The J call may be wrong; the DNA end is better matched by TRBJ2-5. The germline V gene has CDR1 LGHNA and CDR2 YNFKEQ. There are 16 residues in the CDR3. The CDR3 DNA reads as TGTGCCAGCACCATAGGGTTAGGACAGGGGCAAGAGACCCAGTACTTC. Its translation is CASTIGLGQGQETQYF.

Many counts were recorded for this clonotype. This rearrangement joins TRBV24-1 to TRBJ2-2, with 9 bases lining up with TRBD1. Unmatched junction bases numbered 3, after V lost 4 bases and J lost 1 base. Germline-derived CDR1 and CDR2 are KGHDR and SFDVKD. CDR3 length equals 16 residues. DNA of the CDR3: TGTGCCACCAGTGACCCGGGACAGGGGAACACCGGGGAGCTGTTTTTT. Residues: CATSDPGQGNTGELFF.

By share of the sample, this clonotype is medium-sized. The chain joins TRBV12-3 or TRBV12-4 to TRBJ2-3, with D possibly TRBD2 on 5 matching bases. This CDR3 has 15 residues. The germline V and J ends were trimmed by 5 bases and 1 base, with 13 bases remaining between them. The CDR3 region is CASSNQEAGTDTQYF. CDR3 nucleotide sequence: TGTGCCAGCAGTAACCAGGAGGCCGGCACAGATACGCAGTATTTT.

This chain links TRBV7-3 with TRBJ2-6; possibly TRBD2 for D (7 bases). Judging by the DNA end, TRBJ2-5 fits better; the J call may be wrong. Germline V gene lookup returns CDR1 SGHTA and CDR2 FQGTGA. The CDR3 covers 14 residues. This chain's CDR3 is CASSLGGGRETQYF. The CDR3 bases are TGTGCCAGCAGCTTAGGCGGGGGCAGAGAGACCCAGTACTTC.

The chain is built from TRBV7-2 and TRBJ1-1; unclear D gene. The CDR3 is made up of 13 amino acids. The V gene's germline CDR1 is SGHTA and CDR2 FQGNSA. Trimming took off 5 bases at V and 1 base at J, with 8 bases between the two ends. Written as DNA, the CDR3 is TGTGCCAGCAGCCTCCCATGGAACACTGAAGCTTTCTTT. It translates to CASSLPWNTEAFF.

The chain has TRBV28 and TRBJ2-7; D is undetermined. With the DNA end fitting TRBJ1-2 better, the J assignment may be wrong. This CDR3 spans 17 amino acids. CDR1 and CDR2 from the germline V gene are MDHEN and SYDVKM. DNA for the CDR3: TGTGCCAGCACCCCCCAAGTCGGCCTGGGATTAAACTATGGCTACACCTTC. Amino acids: CASTPQVGLGLNYGYTF.